Listed here are 21 T cell receptor beta chains from one sample, sequenced in a study of T cells in Graves' hyperthyroidism and ophthalmopathy. It was RNA transcripts that yielded the amplified TCR beta CDR3 regions. RT-PCR in the first round (using the HTBI primer set) targeted the TCR CDR3. TCRdb recomputed calls from the multiplex PCR reads with MiXCR, one row per CDR3 protein. The sample holds about 520,000 distinct CDR3 sequences, approximately 25% seen once. Sequenced: blood. These receptors were taken from a woman aged 25 to 45 with Graves' ophthalmopathy.

This clonotype appeared a few times. The chain employs TRBV11-1 and TRBJ1-5; weak D call: TRBD1 (5 bases). In germline, CDR1 is SGHAT, CDR2 FQDESV (reference sequence). The CDR3 loop spans 21 amino acids. V shed 1 base and J shed 7 bases, with 32 bases lying between them. This CDR3 reads CASSLVDNPTPFAQDLQPQHF. The CDR3 DNA follows: TGTGCCAGCAGCTTAGTCGATAACCCCACCCCGTTTGCACAGGATCTCCAGCCCCAGCATTTT.

This clonotype has a count of ten or more. The rearrangement links TRBV6-5 to TRBJ2-7; D unresolved. Per germline, CDR1 MNHEY and CDR2 SVGAGI. V dropped 5 bases and J dropped 3 bases, with 5 bases sitting between them. The CDR3 is 11 residues long. CDR3 coding DNA: TGTGCCAGCAGTACCTACTACGAGCAGTACTTC. Its translation: CASSTYYEQYF.

The V and J genes are TRBV29-1 and TRBJ2-5, with D possibly TRBD2 on 6 matching bases. Germline lookup yields CDR1 SQVTM and CDR2 ANQGSEA. Trimming took off 0 bases at V and 2 bases at J, with 7 bases between the two ends. This CDR3 has 13 amino acids. The CDR3 protein is CSVEEEGQETQYF. CDR3 coding DNA: TGCAGCGTTGAAGAGGAGGGACAAGAGACCCAGTACTTC.

In this sample, this clonotype turned up a few times. The chain recombines TRBV12-3 or TRBV12-4 with TRBJ2-2; the match to TRBD2 covers 7 bases. The trim removed 3 bases at V and 3 bases at J, leaving 4 bases unmatched. The CDR3 contains 15 residues. The DNA for the CDR3 is TGTGCCAGCAGTTTCTACGGGGGGTACACCGGGGAGCTGTTTTTT. Protein sequence: CASSFYGGYTGELFF.

The chain has TRBV7-2 and TRBJ2-7, with D possibly being TRBD2 (5 bases). Between the trimmed V and J ends, which lost 3 bases and 7 bases, there was a span of 16 bases. This CDR3 is 14 amino acids long. Germline assignment: CDR1 SGHTA and CDR2 FQGNSA. The DNA of the CDR3 is TGTGCCAGCAGCTTGGTTTTGGGAGAGGGTGAGCAGTACTTC. Translation: CASSLVLGEGEQYF.

In this sample, this clonotype turned up many times. The chain links TRBV7-8 to TRBJ1-5; TRBD1 might be the D (6 bases). The CDR3 contains 14 residues. V lost 8 bases to trimming and J lost 7 bases, with 18 bases between them. Germline CDR1 reads SGHVS; CDR2 reads FQNEAQ. CDR3 nucleotides: TGTGCCAGCCGCAACAGGGCAGGCTACCAGCCCCAGCATTTT. Translating gives CASRNRAGYQPQHF.

The J gene is TRBJ2-5, the V gene TRBV11-2, with 14 bases identical to TRBD2. CDR1 is SGHAT and CDR2 is FQNNGV in the germline V gene. V dropped 5 bases and J dropped 5; count of bases not matched to a gene: 4. This CDR3 is built from 15 residues. CDR3 residues: CASSHGLAGGETQYF. The CDR3 nucleotides read TGTGCCAGCAGCCATGGACTAGCGGGAGGCGAGACCCAGTACTTC.

Note on this clonotype: The junction and the germline gene differ at one end; a read error may be behind it. The V call is TRBV19, the J call TRBJ2-7, with 11 bases identical to TRBD2. Germline V CDR1 and CDR2: LNHDA, SQIVND (reference sequence). CDR3 length: 15 residues. This CDR3 is CANSTGTSGSYEQYF. Here the CDR3 DNA reads TGTGCCAATAGTACCGGGACTAGCGGATCCTACGAGCAGTACTTC.

This clonotype was picked up many times. CDR3 protein: CASSQEVRGSTNEQYF. CDR3 sequence (DNA): TGTGCCAGCAGCCAAGAAGTCAGGGGAAGTACGAACGAGCAGTACTTC. V is TRBV4-2 and J is TRBJ2-7; D might be TRBD1 (6 bases). The CDR3 totals 16 residues. The V gene's germline CDR1 is LGHNA and CDR2 YNFKEQ. The V gene lost 0 bases and the J gene lost 5 bases, with 17 bases spanning the gap.

There are a few counts of this clonotype. The chain combines TRBV15 with TRBJ1-2, with TRBD1 as a possible D gene (6 bases). Germline V gene sequence: CDR1 LNHNV, CDR2 YYDKDF (reference sequence). The CDR3 is made up of 16 amino acids. The V end was cut by 9 bases, the J end by 8 bases, with 28 bases between. CDR3 DNA: TGTGCCACGGTTAATGCGAAACAGGGATATCGGTGGGGCTACACCTTC. This codes for CATVNAKQGYRWGYTF.

This clonotype was picked up a small number of times. CDR3 sequence (DNA): TGTGCCAGCAGGGAGGCAGGGGTCAATCAGCCCCAGCATTTT. This gives the protein CASREAGVNQPQHF. V is TRBV6-1 and J is TRBJ1-5, with D tentatively TRBD1 (6 bases). This CDR3 has 14 amino acids. Trimming took 6 bases from V and 3 from J, leaving 12 bases between them. Germline CDR1 and CDR2: MNHNS and SASEGT.

The genes are TRBV7-9 and TRBJ2-5, with D possibly being TRBD2 (6 bases). Per the germline V gene, CDR1 is SEHNR and CDR2 is FQNEAQ (reference sequence). Between the trimmed V and J ends, which lost 5 bases and 1 base, there was a span of 14 bases. CDR3 size: 15 residues. In DNA, the CDR3 is TGTGCCAGCAGCCAGACTAACGGGGGCCAAGAGACCCAGTACTTC. The encoded protein is CASSQTNGGQETQYF.

The chain combines TRBV5-1 with TRBJ2-5, with unresolved D. V gave up 1 base and J gave up 5 bases, with 9 bases separating them. The CDR3 runs to 13 residues. Germline lookup yields CDR1 SGHRS and CDR2 YFSETQ. The CDR3 DNA reads as TGCGCCAGCAGCTTGCACTGGGGTGAGACCCAGTACTTC. The encoded protein is CASSLHWGETQYF. Full variable domain (missing parts from reference TRBV5-1 and TRBJ2-5): KAGVTQTPRYLIKTRGQQVTLSCSPISGHRSVSWYQQTPGQGLQFLFEYFSETQRNKGNFPGRFSGRQFSNSRSEMNVSTLELGDSALYLCASSLHWGETQYFGPGTRLLVL.

This clonotype appeared many times. The CDR3 is CASSVLAGGRTQYF. CDR3 bases: TGTGCCAGCAGCGTACTAGCGGGGGGGAGGACCCAGTACTTC. The chain is built from TRBV11-2 and TRBJ2-5, with 13 positions matching TRBD2. The germline CDR1 and CDR2 sequences are SGHAT and FQNNGV. The CDR3 loop spans 14 amino acids. With V trimmed by 5 bases and J by 7 bases, 4 bases remained unmatched.

The rearrangement joins TRBV19 to TRBJ1-5, with 8 bases fitting TRBD1. The germline V gene has CDR1 LNHDA and CDR2 SQIVND (reference sequence). The CDR3 runs to 16 residues. With 5 bases clipped from V and 1 base from J, the junction kept 7 bases outside the gene matches. The CDR3 loop reads CASSALTGASNQPQHF. In DNA, the CDR3 is TGTGCCAGTAGTGCTCTGACAGGGGCAAGCAATCAGCCCCAGCATTTT.

The table lists this clonotype with a few counts. V usage is TRBV6-1 and J usage is TRBJ2-7, with D unclear. The germline V gene has CDR1 MNHNS and CDR2 SASEGT. Between the trimmed V and J ends, which lost 10 bases and 4 bases, there was a span of 14 bases. This CDR3 spans 12 amino acids. The CDR3 DNA reads TGTGCCACCCGGGCTGGCCTTTACGAGCAGTACTTC. It encodes CATRAGLYEQYF.

The chain combines TRBV11-3 with TRBJ1-2; 10 bases match TRBD1. V gave up 5 bases and J gave up 6 bases; unmatched junction bases: 9. The CDR3 has 15 residues. The germline gives CDR1 SGHNT, CDR2 YENEEA. The CDR3 reads CASSPRDRGSDGYTF. The CDR3 DNA reads as TGTGCCAGCAGCCCCCGGGACAGGGGAAGTGATGGCTACACCTTC.

Only a few counts were recorded for this clonotype. CDR3 coding DNA: TGCAGTGCTAGGGGGGACAGGATTTCGAACACTGAAGCTTTCTTT. Translation gives CSARGDRISNTEAFF. The J gene is TRBJ1-1, the V gene TRBV20-1; 8 nucleotides match TRBD1. The V gene's germline CDR1 is DFQATT and CDR2 SNEGSKA (reference sequence). This CDR3 is 15 amino acids long. The junction had 7 bases not matched to a gene; V was cut back by 3 bases and J by 1 base.

This clonotype was seen repeatedly, ten times or more. The V and J genes are TRBV4-3 and TRBJ2-6, with 7 bases lining up with TRBD1. J was trimmed by 0 bases and V by 0 bases; bases with no gene match: 2. The CDR3 has 17 residues. Looked up from germline, CDR1 is LGHNA and CDR2 is YSLEER. For the CDR3, the DNA is TGCGCCAGCAGCCAAGATCCAGGGGGCTCTGGGGCCAACGTCCTGACTTTC. It translates to CASSQDPGGSGANVLTF.

Comments on this clonotype: A much larger clone differs from this one at a single base, so this may be a read error. This chain joins TRBV5-1 and TRBJ1-2; 7 positions match TRBD1. The ends lost 3 bases at V and 7 bases at J; junction bases unmatched: 9. There are 14 residues in the CDR3. Germline V CDR1 and CDR2: SGHRS, YFSETQ. The CDR3 is CASSSDRDWGGYTF. CDR3 nucleotides: TGCGCCAGCAGCTCCGACAGGGATTGGGGTGGCTACACCTTC. The full variable domain, in which reference TRBV5-1 and TRBJ1-2 provide the parts outside the CDR3, is KAGVTQTPRYLIKTRGQQVTLSCSPISGHRSVSWYQQTPGQGLQFLFEYFSETQRNKGNFPGRFSGRQFSNSRSEMNVSTLELGDSALYLCASSSDRDWGGYTFGSGTRLTVV.

This chain links TRBV27 with TRBJ1-1, with a weak D call TRBD1 (5 bases). Between the trimmed V and J ends, which lost 4 bases and 3 bases, there was a span of 15 bases. CDR1 is MNHEY, CDR2 SMNVEV, per germline (reference sequence). The CDR3 loop spans 15 amino acids. The CDR3 DNA reads TGTGCCAGCAGTTCACTACTGGGGGGTCACACTGAAGCTTTCTTT. This codes for CASSSLLGGHTEAFF.